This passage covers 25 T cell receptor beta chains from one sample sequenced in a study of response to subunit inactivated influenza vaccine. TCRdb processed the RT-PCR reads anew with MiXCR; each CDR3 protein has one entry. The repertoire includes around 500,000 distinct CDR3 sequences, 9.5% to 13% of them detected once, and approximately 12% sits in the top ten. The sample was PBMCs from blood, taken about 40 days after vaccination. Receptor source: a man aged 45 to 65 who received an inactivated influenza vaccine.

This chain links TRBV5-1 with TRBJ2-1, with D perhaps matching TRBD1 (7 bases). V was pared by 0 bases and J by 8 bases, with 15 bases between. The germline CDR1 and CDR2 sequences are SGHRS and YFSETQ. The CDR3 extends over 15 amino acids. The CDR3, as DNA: TGCGCCAGCAGCTTGGATAGCGGAGGGGGCGATGAGCAGTTCTTC. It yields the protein CASSLDSGGGDEQFF.

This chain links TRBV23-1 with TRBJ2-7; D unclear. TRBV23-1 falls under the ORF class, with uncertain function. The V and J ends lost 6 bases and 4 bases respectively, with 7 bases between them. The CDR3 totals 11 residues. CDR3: CASRPKYEQYF. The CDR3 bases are TGCGCCAGCAGGCCAAAATACGAGCAGTACTTC.

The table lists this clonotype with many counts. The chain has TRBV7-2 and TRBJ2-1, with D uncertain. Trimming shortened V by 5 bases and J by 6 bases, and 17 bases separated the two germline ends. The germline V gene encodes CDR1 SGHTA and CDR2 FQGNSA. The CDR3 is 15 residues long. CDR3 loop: CASSPVKWSGNEQFF. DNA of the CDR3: TGTGCCAGCAGCCCCGTTAAGTGGTCTGGCAATGAGCAGTTCTTC.

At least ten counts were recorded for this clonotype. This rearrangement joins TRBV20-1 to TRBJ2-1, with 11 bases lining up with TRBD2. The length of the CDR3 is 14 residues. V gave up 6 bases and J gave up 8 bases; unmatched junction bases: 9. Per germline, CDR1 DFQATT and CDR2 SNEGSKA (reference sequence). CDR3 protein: CSAQTSGGMDEQFF. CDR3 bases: TGCAGTGCCCAAACTAGCGGGGGTATGGATGAGCAGTTCTTC.

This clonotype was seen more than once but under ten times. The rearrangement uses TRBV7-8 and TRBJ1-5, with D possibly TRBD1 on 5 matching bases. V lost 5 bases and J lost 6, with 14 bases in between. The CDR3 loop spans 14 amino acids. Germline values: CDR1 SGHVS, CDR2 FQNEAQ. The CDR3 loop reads CASSADSSGQPQHF. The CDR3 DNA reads TGTGCCAGCAGCGCAGACAGTTCCGGTCAGCCCCAGCATTTT.

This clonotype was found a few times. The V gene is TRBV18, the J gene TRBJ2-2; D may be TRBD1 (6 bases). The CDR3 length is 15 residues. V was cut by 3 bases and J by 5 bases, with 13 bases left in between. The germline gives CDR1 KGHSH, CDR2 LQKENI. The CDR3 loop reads CASSPVQGRTGELFF. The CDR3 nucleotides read TGTGCCAGCTCACCTGTACAGGGCCGGACCGGGGAGCTGTTTTTT.

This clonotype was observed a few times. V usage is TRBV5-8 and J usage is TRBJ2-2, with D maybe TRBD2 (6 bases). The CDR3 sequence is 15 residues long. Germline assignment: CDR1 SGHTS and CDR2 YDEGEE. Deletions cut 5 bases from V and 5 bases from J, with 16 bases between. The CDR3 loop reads CASSRRDGGTGELFF. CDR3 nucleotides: TGTGCCAGCAGTCGCCGGGACGGGGGAACCGGGGAGCTGTTTTTT.

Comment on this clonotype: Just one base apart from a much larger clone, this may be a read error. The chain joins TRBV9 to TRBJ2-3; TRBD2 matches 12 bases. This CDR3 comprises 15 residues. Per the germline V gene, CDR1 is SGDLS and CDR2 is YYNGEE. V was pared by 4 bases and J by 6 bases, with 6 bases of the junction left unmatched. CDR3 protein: CASSQKTSGSDTQYF. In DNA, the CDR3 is TGTGCCAGCAGCCAAAAGACTAGCGGGAGCGATACGCAGTATTTT.

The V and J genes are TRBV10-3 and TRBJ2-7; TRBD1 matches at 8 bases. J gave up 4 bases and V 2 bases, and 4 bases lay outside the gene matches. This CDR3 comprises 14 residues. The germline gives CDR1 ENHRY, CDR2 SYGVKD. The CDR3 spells CAISEGQGFYEQYF. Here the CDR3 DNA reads TGTGCCATCAGTGAGGGACAGGGCTTTTACGAGCAGTACTTC.

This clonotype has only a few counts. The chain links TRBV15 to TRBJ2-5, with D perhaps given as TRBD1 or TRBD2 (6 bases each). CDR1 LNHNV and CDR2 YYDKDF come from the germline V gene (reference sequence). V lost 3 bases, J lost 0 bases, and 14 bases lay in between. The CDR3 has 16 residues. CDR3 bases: TGTGCCACCAGCAGGACGGGGGCAATGTACCAAGAGACCCAGTACTTC. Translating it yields CATSRTGAMYQETQYF.

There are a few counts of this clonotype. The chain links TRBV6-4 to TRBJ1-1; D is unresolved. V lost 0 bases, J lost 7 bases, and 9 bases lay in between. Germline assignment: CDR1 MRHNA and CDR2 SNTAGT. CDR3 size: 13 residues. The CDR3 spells CASSDSSQSEAFF. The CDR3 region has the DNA TGTGCCAGCAGTGACTCGAGTCAGAGTGAAGCTTTCTTT.

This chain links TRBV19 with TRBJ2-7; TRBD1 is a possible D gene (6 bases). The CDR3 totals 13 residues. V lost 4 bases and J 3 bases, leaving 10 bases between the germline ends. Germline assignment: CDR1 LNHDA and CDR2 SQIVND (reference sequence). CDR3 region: CASSRGQLYEQYF. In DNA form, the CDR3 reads TGTGCCAGTAGTAGAGGACAGCTCTACGAGCAGTACTTC.

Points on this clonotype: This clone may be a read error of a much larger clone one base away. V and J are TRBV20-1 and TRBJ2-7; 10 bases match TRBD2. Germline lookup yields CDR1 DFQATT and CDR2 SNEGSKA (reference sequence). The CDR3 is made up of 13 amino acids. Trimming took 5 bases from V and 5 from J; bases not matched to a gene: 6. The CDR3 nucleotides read TGCAGTGCTTGGACTAGCGGCGACCACGAGCAGTACTTC. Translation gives CSAWTSGDHEQYF.

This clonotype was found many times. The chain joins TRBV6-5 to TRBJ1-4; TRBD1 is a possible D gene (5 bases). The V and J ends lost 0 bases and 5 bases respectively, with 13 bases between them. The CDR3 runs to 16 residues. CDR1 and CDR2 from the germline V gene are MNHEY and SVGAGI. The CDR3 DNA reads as TGTGCCAGCAGTTACTCAGGCAGGGTCGAAAATGAAAAACTGTTTTTT. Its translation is CASSYSGRVENEKLFF.

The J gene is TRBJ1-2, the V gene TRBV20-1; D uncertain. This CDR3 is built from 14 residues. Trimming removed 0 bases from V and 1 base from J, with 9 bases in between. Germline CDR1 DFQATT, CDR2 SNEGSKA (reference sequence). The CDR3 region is CSARDVGSNYGYTF. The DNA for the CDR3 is TGCAGTGCTAGAGACGTGGGAAGTAACTATGGCTACACCTTC.

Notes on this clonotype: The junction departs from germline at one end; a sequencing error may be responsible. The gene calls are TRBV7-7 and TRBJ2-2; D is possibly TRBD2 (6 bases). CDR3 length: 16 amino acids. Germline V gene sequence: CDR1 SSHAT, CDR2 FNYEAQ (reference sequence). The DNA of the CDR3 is TGTGCTAGCAGCTTGGGCTGGACTAAACACACCGGGGAGCTGTTTTTT. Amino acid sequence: CASSLGWTKHTGELFF.

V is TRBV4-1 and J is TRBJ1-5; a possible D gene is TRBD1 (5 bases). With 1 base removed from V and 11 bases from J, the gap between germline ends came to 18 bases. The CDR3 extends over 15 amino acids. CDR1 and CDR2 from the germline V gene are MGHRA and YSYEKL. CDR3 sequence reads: CASSQVDSGEWAQHF. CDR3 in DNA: TGCGCCAGCAGCCAAGTCGACAGCGGGGAATGGGCCCAGCATTTT.

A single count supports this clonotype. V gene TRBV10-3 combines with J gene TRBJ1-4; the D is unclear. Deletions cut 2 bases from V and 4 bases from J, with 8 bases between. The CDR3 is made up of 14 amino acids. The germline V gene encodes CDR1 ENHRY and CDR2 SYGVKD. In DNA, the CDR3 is TGTGCCATCAGTGAGAGGACCAATAATGAAAAACTGTTTTTT. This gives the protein CAISERTNNEKLFF.

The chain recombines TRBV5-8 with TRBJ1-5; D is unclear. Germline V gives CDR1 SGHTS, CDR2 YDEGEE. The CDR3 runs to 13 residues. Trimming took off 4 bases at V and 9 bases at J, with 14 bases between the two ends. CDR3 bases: TGTGCCAGCAGCCAAAACAGCGACTGGCCCCAGCATTTT. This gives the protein CASSQNSDWPQHF. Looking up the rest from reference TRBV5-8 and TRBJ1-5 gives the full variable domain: EAGVTQSPTHLIKTRGQQATLRCSPISGHTSVYWYQQALGLGLQFLLWYDEGEERNRGNFPPRFSGRQFPNYSSELNVNALELEDSALYLCASSQNSDWPQHFGDGTRLSIL.

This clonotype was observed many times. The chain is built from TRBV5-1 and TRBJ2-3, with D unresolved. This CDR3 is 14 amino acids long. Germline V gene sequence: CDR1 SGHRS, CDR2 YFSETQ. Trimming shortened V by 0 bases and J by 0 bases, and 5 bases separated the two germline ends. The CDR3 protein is CASSLGSSTDTQYF. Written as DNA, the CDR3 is TGCGCCAGCAGCTTGGGATCTAGCACAGATACGCAGTATTTT.

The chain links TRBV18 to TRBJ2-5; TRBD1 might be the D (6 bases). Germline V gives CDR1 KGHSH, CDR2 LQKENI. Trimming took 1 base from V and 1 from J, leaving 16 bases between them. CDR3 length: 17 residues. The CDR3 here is CASSPQQTTGGQETQYF. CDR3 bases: TGTGCCAGCTCACCACAGCAAACGACAGGAGGCCAAGAGACCCAGTACTTC.

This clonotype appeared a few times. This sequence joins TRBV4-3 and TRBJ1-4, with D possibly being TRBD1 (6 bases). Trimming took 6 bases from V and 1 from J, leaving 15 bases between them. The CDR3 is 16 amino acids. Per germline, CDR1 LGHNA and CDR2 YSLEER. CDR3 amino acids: CASSMGAVGTNEKLFF. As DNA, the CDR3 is TGCGCCAGCAGTATGGGGGCGGTCGGAACTAATGAAAAACTGTTTTTT.

CDR3 bases: TGTGCCAGCAGTCAAACTAGCGTCGGGGAGCTGTTTTTT. Protein sequence: CASSQTSVGELFF. V is TRBV9 and J is TRBJ2-2; 7 bases line up with TRBD2. V dropped 5 bases and J dropped 7; count of bases not matched to a gene: 5. Germline V gene lookup returns CDR1 SGDLS and CDR2 YYNGEE. CDR3 length equals 13 residues.

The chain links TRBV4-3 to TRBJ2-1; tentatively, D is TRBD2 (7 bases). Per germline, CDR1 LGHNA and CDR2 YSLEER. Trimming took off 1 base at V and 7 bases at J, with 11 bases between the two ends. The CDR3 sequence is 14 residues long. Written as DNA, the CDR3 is TGCGCCAGCAGCCAAGGGGGGGGCAGGAATGAGCAGTTCTTC. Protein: CASSQGGGRNEQFF.

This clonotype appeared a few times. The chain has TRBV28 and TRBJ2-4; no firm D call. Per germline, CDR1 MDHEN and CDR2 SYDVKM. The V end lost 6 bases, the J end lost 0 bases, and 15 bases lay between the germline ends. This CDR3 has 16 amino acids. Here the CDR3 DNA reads TGTGCCAGCAGCCTCGATACACGGCTAGCCAAAAACATTCAGTACTTC. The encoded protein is CASSLDTRLAKNIQYF.